A single sample gave rise to the 18 T cell receptor beta chains below, sequenced in a study of monozygotic twins with cystic fibrosis. Method: immunoSEQ multiplex PCR; TCRdb's copy keeps in-frame clones and lacks some. The data show around 9,500 clones, 98% to 99% seen once. Sequencing was carried out using blood. These receptors came from a girl aged 2-10 years with cystic fibrosis.

The chain combines TRBV23-1 with TRBJ2-7; possibly TRBD1 for D (5 bases). TRBV23-1 is identified as an open reading frame with a role that is uncertain. The CDR3 loop spans 15 amino acids. Trimming removed 0 bases at V and 2 bases at J, with 11 bases between. CDR3 coding DNA: TGCGCCAGCAGTCAATCTAGAACAGGCCCCTACGAGCAGTACTTC. The encoded protein is CASSQSRTGPYEQYF.

The chain carries TRBV27 and TRBJ2-1, with D possibly matching TRBD2 (6 bases). Germline V CDR1 and CDR2: MNHEY, SMNVEV (reference sequence). The germline V and J ends were trimmed by 6 bases and 3 bases, with 15 bases remaining between them. CDR3 length equals 15 residues. Written as DNA, the CDR3 is TGTGCCAGCAGACCCATACCGGGACTCTACAATGAGCAGTTCTTC. Its translation is CASRPIPGLYNEQFF.

This chain links TRBV27 with TRBJ2-5, with 7 bases aligning to TRBD1. V was pared by 5 bases and J by 2 bases, with 11 bases of the junction left unmatched. Germline V gene sequence: CDR1 MNHEY, CDR2 SMNVEV (reference sequence). The CDR3 runs 16 residues. The CDR3 loop reads CASSPYRDRPQETQYF. As DNA, the CDR3 is TGTGCCAGCAGTCCCTACCGGGACAGACCTCAAGAGACCCAGTACTTC.

This chain joins TRBV5-4 and TRBJ2-2, with a weak D call TRBD2 (6 bases). Per germline, CDR1 SGHNT and CDR2 YYREEE (reference sequence). Between the trimmed V and J ends, which lost 3 bases and 6 bases, there was a span of 9 bases. The CDR3 is 13 residues long. This CDR3 reads CASSSSSAGELFF. CDR3 nucleotide sequence: TGTGCCAGCAGCTCATCTAGCGCCGGGGAGCTGTTTTTT. Combining the CDR3 with reference TRBV5-4 and TRBJ2-2 gives the whole variable domain ETGVTQSPTHLIKTRGQQVTLRCSSQSGHNTVSWYQQALGQGPQFIFQYYREEENGRGNFPPRFSGLQFPNYSSELNVNALELDDSALYLCASSSSSAGELFFGEGSRLTVL.

This chain joins TRBV7-2 and TRBJ1-1; D gene ambiguous. Trimming took off 6 bases at V and 0 bases at J, with 8 bases between the two ends. Germline CDR1 SGHTA, CDR2 FQGNSA. The CDR3 is 13 amino acids. The CDR3 region is CASRTIMNTEAFF. The DNA of the CDR3 is TGTGCCAGCAGGACAATAATGAACACTGAAGCTTTCTTT.

The chain recombines TRBV18 with TRBJ1-1, with D unclear. V dropped 0 bases and J dropped 0 bases, with 11 bases sitting between them. CDR3 length: 16 amino acids. Germline V gene sequence: CDR1 KGHSH, CDR2 LQKENI. CDR3 nucleotides: TGTGCCAGCTCACCACCGGAGGGCCCCATGAACACTGAAGCTTTCTTT. This encodes CASSPPEGPMNTEAFF.

The V gene is TRBV19, the J gene TRBJ2-1; 8 positions agree with TRBD2. CDR1 and CDR2 (germline): LNHDA, SQIVND (reference sequence). The CDR3 consists of 16 residues. V dropped 2 bases and J dropped 5; count of bases not matched to a gene: 8. The CDR3 region is CASSIISGLGHNEQFF. The CDR3 DNA reads TGTGCCAGTAGTATAATTTCGGGACTAGGTCACAATGAGCAGTTCTTC.

The chain combines TRBV5-6 with TRBJ1-2, with a possible D match to TRBD1 (5 bases). The germline V gene has CDR1 SGHDT and CDR2 YYEEEE. The CDR3 loop spans 13 amino acids. V lost 7 bases to trimming and J lost 5 bases, with 15 bases between them. CDR3 loop: CASSEGRVYGYTF. The DNA for the CDR3 is TGTGCCAGCTCTGAGGGACGGGTTTATGGCTACACCTTC. The full variable domain, its missing parts supplied by reference TRBV5-6 and TRBJ1-2, is DAGVTQSPTHLIKTRGQQVTLRCSPKSGHDTVSWYQQALGQGPQFIFQYYEEEERQRGNFPDRFSGHQFPNYSSELNVNALLLGDSALYLCASSEGRVYGYTFGSGTRLTVV.

This clone was seen only once. Here the CDR3 DNA reads TGTGCCAGCAGTGAAGGGGCTAGCGGGAGCACAGATACGCAGTATTTT. Translated, it gives CASSEGASGSTDTQYF. The chain joins TRBV6-1 to TRBJ2-3; 8 bases map to TRBD2. J was trimmed by 0 bases and V by 1 base; bases with no gene match: 3. The length of the CDR3 is 16 residues. Looked up from germline, CDR1 is MNHNS and CDR2 is SASEGT.

The CDR3 protein is CASSRVRGAKNIQYF. The CDR3 DNA sequence: TGTGCCAGCAGTCGGGTCCGGGGAGCCAAAAACATTCAGTACTTC. The rearrangement uses TRBV6-7 and TRBJ2-4; D may be TRBD2 (5 bases). TRBV6-7 is annotated as an ORF whose role is uncertain. With 5 bases removed from V and 0 bases from J, the gap between germline ends came to 11 bases. This CDR3 spans 15 amino acids.

This clone appeared once. The chain is built from TRBV7-9 and TRBJ2-3; 10 nucleotides match TRBD2. The CDR3 has 17 residues. V lost 1 base, J lost 4 bases, and 8 bases stayed unmatched. The germline CDR1 and CDR2 sequences are SEHNR and FQNEAQ (reference sequence). DNA for the CDR3: TGTGCCAGCAGCTTAGTCGGTTGGACTAGCGGCCCAGATACGCAGTATTTT. Protein sequence: CASSLVGWTSGPDTQYF.

This chain uses TRBV19 with TRBJ2-7; tentative D call: TRBD1 (5 bases). The CDR3 runs to 14 residues. Germline V gives CDR1 LNHDA, CDR2 SQIVND (reference sequence). V lost 3 bases and J 2 bases, leaving 11 bases between the germline ends. The CDR3 protein is CASSMGLGPYEQYF. As DNA, the CDR3 is TGTGCCAGTAGTATGGGGCTTGGACCCTACGAGCAGTACTTC.

The chain recombines TRBV29-1 with TRBJ2-5, with D perhaps matching TRBD2 (6 bases). V was cut by 6 bases and J by 5 bases, with 13 bases left in between. The CDR3 consists of 12 residues. The germline V gene encodes CDR1 SQVTM and CDR2 ANQGSEA. DNA of the CDR3: TGCAGCGTCCTCTCGGGAGAGGAGACCCAGTACTTC. Translation: CSVLSGEETQYF. Full variable domain (rest looked up from reference TRBV29-1 and TRBJ2-5): SAVISQKPSRDICQRGTSLTIQCQVDSQVTMMFWYRQQPGQSLTLIATANQGSEATYESGFVIDKFPISRPNLTFSTLTVSNMSPEDSSIYLCSVLSGEETQYFGPGTRLLVL.

The chain links TRBV10-2 to TRBJ2-1; no clear D. Between the trimmed V and J ends, which lost 6 bases and 8 bases, there was a span of 11 bases. The CDR3 consists of 12 residues. The germline gives CDR1 WSHSY, CDR2 SAAADI. In DNA, the CDR3 is TGCGCCAGCAGGAGAGGAACCGATGAGCAGTTCTTC. It yields the protein CASRRGTDEQFF.

The chain uses TRBV7-2 and TRBJ1-2; D gene unclear. V lost 1 base, J lost 6 bases, and 9 bases lay in between. CDR3 length: 13 residues. The V gene's germline CDR1 is SGHTA and CDR2 FQGNSA. In DNA, the CDR3 is TGTGCCAGCAGCTTAGTAAGGGTAGATGGCTACACCTTC. This sequence encodes CASSLVRVDGYTF.

In DNA, the CDR3 is TGTGCCAGCAGTTATACTTATAGGGGGAGACAAGAGACCCAGTACTTC. Amino acid sequence: CASSYTYRGRQETQYF. The chain employs TRBV6-5 and TRBJ2-5; D might be TRBD1 (6 bases). The CDR3 runs to 16 residues. CDR1 MNHEY and CDR2 SVGAGI come from the germline V gene. V was cut by 3 bases and J by 2 bases, with 16 bases left in between.

Only one count was recorded for this clone. This chain uses TRBV11-1 with TRBJ2-3; D remains ambiguous. This CDR3 comprises 12 residues. Germline V lookup: CDR1 SGHAT, CDR2 FQDESV (reference sequence). Trimming took 5 bases from V and 6 from J, leaving 9 bases between them. The CDR3 loop is CASSEVQDTQYF. The CDR3, as DNA: TGTGCCAGCAGCGAGGTGCAGGATACGCAGTATTTT. The whole variable domain, filled in from reference TRBV11-1 and TRBJ2-3, reads EAEVAQSPRYKITEKSQAVAFWCDPISGHATLYWYRQILGQGPELLVQFQDESVVDDSQLPKDRFSAERLKGVDSTLKIQPAELGDSAMYLCASSEVQDTQYFGPGTRLTVL.

This rearrangement joins TRBV19 to TRBJ1-5; possibly TRBD1 for D (6 bases). The CDR3 is 14 amino acids. CDR1 and CDR2 from the germline V gene are LNHDA and SQIVND (reference sequence). V was trimmed by 1 base and J by 4 bases, leaving 8 bases between them. The CDR3 coding sequence is TGTGCCAGTAGTATAGGACAGGCTAATCAGCCCCAGCATTTT. Its protein is CASSIGQANQPQHF.